This TCR beta chain was recorded in a study of cytomegalovirus exposure and HLA in healthy donors. Study conclusions and caveats: Association of a missense DCLRE1C variant with TCR beta V- and J-gene trimming was reported in a later analysis. In a later analysis, a genetic analysis reported fewer productive-TCR N-insertions in an Asian-associated ancestry cluster than the cohort average. Later on, analysis showed that most CMV-associated TCR beta chains appeared to be HLA-restricted.

Germline CDR1 reads MGHRA; CDR2 reads YSYEKL. CDR3 length: 17 amino acids. The germline V and J ends were trimmed by 0 bases and 2 bases, with 17 bases remaining between them. Note on this clone: The antigen remains unidentified.

PCR employed 60 Vbeta and 13 Jbeta primers. Using immunoSEQ multiplex PCR, the repertoire was profiled, and TCRdb retains in-frame clones only, with some absent. The sample carries some 170,000 clones, roughly four fifths recorded once. The specimen was PBMCs. The J gene is TRBJ2-7, the V gene TRBV4-1; tentative D call: TRBD1 (6 bases). The origin of this receptor is a woman in her late teens or twenties in good health and CMV-seronegative. In nucleotides, the CDR3 is TGCGCCAGCAGCCAAGATCCAAATCGACAGGAAGCCTACGAGCAGTACTTC. Translation: CASSQDPNRQEAYEQYF.